This T cell receptor beta chain was observed in a study of blood T cell repertoires in COVID-19. This clone was counted once. Measured with immunoSEQ multiplex PCR; TCRdb has only the in-frame clones, and not every one. The data show some 74,000 clones, 87% seen once. Germline V lookup: CDR1 SGHRS, CDR2 YFSETQ. The CDR3 has 15 amino acids. V shed 7 bases, J shed 6 bases, and the junction held 11 bases outside the gene matches. Sequences were obtained from peripheral blood. The source of this sequence is a man aged 45 to 65 with active COVID-19. This rearrangement joins TRBV5-1 to TRBJ1-1; 11 bases map to TRBD1. CDR3 sequence: CASRGPMDRGPEAFF. Written as DNA, the CDR3 is TGCGCCAGCCGCGGCCCGATGGACAGGGGGCCTGAAGCTTTCTTT.